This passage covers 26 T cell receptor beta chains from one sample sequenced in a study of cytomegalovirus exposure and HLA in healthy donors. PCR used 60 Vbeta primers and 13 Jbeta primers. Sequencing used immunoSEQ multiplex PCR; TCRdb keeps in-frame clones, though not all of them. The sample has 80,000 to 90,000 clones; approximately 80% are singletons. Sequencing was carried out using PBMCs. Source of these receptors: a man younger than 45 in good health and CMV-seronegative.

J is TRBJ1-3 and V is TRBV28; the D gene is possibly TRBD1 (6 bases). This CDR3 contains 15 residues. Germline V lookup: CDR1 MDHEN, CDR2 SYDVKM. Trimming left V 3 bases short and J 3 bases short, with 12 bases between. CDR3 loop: CASSFPGAGGNTIYF. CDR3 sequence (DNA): TGTGCCAGCAGTTTCCCAGGGGCGGGTGGAAACACCATATATTTT.

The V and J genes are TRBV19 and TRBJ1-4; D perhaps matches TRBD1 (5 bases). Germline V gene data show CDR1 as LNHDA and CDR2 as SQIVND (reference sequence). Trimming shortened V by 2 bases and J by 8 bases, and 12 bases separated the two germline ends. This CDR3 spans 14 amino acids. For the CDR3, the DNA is TGTGCCAGTAGTATACAGGGAAATGGAGAAAAACTGTTTTTT. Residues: CASSIQGNGEKLFF. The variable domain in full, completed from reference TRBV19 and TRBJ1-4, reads DGGITQSPKYLFRKEGQNVTLSCEQNLNHDAMYWYRQDPGQGLRLIYYSQIVNDFQKGDIAEGYSVSREKKESFPLTVTSAQKNPTAFYLCASSIQGNGEKLFFGSGTQLSVL.

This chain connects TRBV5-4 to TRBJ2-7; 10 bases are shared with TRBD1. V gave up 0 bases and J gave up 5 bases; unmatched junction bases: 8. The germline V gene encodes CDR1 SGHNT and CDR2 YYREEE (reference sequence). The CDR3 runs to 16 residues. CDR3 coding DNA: TGTGCCAGCAGCTTGGGCCGGCTAGGGACAGGGGACGAGCAGTACTTC. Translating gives CASSLGRLGTGDEQYF.

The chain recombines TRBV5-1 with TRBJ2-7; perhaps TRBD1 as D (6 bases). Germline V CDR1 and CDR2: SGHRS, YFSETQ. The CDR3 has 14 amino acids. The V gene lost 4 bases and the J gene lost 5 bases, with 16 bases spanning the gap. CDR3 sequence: CASSPHGDRHEQYF. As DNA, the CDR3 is TGCGCCAGCAGCCCCCACGGCGACAGGCACGAGCAGTACTTC.

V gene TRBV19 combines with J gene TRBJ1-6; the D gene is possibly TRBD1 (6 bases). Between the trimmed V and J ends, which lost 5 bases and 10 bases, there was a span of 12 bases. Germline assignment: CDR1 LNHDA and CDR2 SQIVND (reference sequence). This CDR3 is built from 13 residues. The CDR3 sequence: CASSSQQGSPLHF. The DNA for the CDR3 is TGTGCCAGTAGTTCACAACAGGGCTCACCCCTCCACTTT. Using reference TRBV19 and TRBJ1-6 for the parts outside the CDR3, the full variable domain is DGGITQSPKYLFRKEGQNVTLSCEQNLNHDAMYWYRQDPGQGLRLIYYSQIVNDFQKGDIAEGYSVSREKKESFPLTVTSAQKNPTAFYLCASSSQQGSPLHFGNGTRLTVT.

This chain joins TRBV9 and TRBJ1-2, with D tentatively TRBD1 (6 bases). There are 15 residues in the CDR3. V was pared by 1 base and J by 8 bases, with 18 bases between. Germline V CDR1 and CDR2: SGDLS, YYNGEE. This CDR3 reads CASSVSDSRQDGYTF. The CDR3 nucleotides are TGTGCCAGCAGCGTATCGGACAGCCGCCAGGACGGCTACACCTTC.

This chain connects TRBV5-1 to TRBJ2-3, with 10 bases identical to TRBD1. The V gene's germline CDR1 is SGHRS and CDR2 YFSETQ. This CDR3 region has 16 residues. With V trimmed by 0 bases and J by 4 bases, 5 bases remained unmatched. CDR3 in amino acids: CASSLALTGGSDTQYF. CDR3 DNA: TGCGCCAGCAGCTTGGCCCTGACAGGGGGCTCAGATACGCAGTATTTT.

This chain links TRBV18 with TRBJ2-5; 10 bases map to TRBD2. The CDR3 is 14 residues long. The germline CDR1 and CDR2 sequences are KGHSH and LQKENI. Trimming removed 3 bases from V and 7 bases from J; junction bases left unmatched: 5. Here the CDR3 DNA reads TGTGCCAGCTCACCCCTAGCGGGGGAAAGGACCCAGTACTTC. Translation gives CASSPLAGERTQYF.

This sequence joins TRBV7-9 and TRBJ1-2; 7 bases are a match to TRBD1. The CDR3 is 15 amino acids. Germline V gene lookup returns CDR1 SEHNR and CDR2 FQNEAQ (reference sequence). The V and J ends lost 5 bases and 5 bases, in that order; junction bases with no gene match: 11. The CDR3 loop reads CASSPLQGGAYGYTF. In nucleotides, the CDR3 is TGTGCCAGCAGCCCCCTTCAAGGGGGCGCGTATGGCTACACCTTC. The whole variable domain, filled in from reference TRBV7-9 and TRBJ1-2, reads DTGVSQNPRHKITKRGQNVTFRCDPISEHNRLYWYRQTLGQGPEFLTYFQNEAQLEKSRLLSDRFSAERPKGSFSTLEIQRTEQGDSAMYLCASSPLQGGAYGYTFGSGTRLTVV.

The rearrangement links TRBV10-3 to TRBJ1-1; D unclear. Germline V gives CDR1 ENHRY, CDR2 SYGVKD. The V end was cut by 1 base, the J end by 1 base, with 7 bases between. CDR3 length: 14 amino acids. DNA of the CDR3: TGTGCCATCAGTGAGTTTGAGAAGAACACTGAAGCTTTCTTT. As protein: CAISEFEKNTEAFF.

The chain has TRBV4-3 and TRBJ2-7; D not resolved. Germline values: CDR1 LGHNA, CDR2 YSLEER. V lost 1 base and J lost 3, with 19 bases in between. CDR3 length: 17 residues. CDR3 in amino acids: CASSQAHVEQKIYEQYF. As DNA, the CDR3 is TGCGCCAGCAGCCAAGCACACGTTGAACAGAAAATCTACGAGCAGTACTTC.

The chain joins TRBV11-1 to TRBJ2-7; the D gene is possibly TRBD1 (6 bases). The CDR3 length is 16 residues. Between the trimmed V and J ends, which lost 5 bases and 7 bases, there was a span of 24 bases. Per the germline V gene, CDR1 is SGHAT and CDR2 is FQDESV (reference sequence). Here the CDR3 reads CASSRIERQVVGEQYF. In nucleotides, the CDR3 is TGTGCCAGCAGCCGAATCGAGAGACAGGTGGTGGGTGAGCAGTACTTC. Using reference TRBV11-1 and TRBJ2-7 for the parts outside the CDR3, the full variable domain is EAEVAQSPRYKITEKSQAVAFWCDPISGHATLYWYRQILGQGPELLVQFQDESVVDDSQLPKDRFSAERLKGVDSTLKIQPAELGDSAMYLCASSRIERQVVGEQYFGPGTRLTVT.

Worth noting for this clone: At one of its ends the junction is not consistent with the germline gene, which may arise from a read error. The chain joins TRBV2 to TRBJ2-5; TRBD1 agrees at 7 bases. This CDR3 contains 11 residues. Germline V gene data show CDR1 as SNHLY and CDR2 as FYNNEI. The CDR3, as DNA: TGTGCCAACCGAGCCCTACAGGGGACGAACTTC. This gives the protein CANRALQGTNF. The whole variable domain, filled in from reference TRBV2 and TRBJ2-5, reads EPEVTQTPSHQVTQMGQEVILRCVPISNHLYFYWYRQILGQKVEFLVSFYNNEISEKSEIFDDQFSVERPDGSNFTLKIRSTKLEDSAMYFCANRALQGTNFGPGTRLLVL.

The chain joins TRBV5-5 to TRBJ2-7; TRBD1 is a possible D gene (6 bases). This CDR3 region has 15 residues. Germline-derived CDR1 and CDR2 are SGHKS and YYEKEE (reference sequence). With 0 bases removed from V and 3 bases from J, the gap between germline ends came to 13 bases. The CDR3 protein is CASSLVGDKIYEQYF. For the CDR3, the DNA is TGTGCCAGCAGCTTGGTGGGGGACAAGATCTACGAGCAGTACTTC.

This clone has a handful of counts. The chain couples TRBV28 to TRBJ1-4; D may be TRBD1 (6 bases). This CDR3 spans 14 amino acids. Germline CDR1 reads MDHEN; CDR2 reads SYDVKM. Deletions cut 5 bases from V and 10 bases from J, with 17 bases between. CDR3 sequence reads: CASSLLTGTGKLFF. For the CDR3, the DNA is TGTGCCAGCAGTCTCTTGACAGGCACGGGAAAACTGTTTTTT.

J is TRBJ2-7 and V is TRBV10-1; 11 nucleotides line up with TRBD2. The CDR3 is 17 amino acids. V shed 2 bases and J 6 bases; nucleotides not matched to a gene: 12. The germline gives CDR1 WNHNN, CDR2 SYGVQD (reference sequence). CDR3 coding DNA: TGCGCCAGCAGTGAGGCTAGCGGGGGGCCCAACCTACGCGAGCAGTACTTC. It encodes CASSEASGGPNLREQYF.

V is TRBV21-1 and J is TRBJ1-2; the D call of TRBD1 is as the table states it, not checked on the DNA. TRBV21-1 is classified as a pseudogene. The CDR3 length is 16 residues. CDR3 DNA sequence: TGTGCCAGCAGCAAAGCGGGACAGGAACATGGCAATGGCTACACCTTC. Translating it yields CASSKAGQEHGNGYTF.

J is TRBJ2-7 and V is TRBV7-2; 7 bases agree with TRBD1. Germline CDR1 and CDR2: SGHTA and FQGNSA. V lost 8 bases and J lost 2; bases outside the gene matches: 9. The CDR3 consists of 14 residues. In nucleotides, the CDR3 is TGTGCCAGCTTGCCTACGACAGGGCCCTACGAGCAGTACTTC. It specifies CASLPTTGPYEQYF.

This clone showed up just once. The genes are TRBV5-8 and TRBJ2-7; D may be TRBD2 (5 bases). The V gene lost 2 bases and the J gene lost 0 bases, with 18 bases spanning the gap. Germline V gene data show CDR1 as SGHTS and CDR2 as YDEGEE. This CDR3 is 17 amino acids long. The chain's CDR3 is CASSLSPRDYHSYEQYF. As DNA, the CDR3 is TGTGCCAGCAGCTTATCTCCACGAGACTACCACTCCTACGAGCAGTACTTC. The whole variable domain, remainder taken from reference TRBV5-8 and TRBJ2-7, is EAGVTQSPTHLIKTRGQQATLRCSPISGHTSVYWYQQALGLGLQFLLWYDEGEERNRGNFPPRFSGRQFPNYSSELNVNALELEDSALYLCASSLSPRDYHSYEQYFGPGTRLTVT.

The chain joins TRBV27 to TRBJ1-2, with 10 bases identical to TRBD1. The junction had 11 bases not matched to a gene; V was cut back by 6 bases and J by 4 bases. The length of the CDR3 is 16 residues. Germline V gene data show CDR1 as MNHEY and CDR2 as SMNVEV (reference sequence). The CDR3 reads CASSTNDRGRIYGYTF. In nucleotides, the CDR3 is TGTGCCAGCAGCACAAACGACAGGGGGCGTATCTATGGCTACACCTTC.

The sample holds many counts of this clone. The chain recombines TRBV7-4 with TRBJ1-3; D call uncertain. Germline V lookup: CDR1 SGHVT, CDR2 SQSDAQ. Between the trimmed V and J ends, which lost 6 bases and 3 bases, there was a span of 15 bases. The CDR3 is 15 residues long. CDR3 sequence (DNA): TGTGCCAGCAGGCGCCGAGTTGGTTTTGGAAACACCATATATTTT. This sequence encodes CASRRRVGFGNTIYF.

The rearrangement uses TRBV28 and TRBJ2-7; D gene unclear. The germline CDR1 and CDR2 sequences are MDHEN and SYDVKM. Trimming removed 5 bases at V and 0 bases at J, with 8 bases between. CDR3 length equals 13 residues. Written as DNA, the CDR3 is TGTGCCAGCAGTCCCCCCCTCTCCTACGAGCAGTACTTC. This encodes CASSPPLSYEQYF.

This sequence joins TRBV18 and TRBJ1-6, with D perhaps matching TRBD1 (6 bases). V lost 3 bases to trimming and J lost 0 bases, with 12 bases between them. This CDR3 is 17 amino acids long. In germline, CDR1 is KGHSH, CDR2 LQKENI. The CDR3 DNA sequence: TGTGCCAGCTCACCTTTGGGGGCCAGCTCCTATAATTCACCCCTCCACTTT. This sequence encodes CASSPLGASSYNSPLHF.

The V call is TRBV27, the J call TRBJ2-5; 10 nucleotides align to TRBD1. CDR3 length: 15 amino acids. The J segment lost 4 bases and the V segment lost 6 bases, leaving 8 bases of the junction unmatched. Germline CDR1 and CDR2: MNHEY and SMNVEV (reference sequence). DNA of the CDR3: TGTGCCAGCAGCAAATCCGACAGGGGGCGAGAGACCCAGTACTTC. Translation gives CASSKSDRGRETQYF.

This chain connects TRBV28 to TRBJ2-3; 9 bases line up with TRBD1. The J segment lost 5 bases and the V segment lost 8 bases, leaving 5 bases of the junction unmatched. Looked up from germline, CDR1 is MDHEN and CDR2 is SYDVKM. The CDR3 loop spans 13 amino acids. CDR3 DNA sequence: TGTGCCAGCCGCGGGACAGGGAAAGATACGCAGTATTTT. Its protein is CASRGTGKDTQYF.

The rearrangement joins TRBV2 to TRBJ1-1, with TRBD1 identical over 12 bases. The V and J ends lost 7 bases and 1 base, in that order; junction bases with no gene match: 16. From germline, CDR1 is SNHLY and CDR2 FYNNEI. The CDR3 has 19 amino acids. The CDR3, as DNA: TGTGCCAGCAATCGCCGGCAAACCGGGACAGGGGGCGAGAACACTGAAGCTTTCTTT. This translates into CASNRRQTGTGGENTEAFF.